Included here is one T cell receptor (beta chain) sequence, with context. Antigen unknown. The table came from immunoSEQ multiplex PCR; TCRdb's copy has only in-frame clones and leaves some out. In the table there are fewer than 120,000 clones, 85% to 95% of which are singletons. The data derive from a study of T cell responses to AZD1222 COVID-19 vaccine. General study results and limits: Only a handful of AZD1222 recipients were seropositive at baseline.

The sequence came from an adult in good health. Here the sequenced sample was peripheral blood, taken on day 0 of AZD1222 vaccination.

The CDR3 sequence: CASSYSNEQGVYNEQFF. CDR3 nucleotide sequence: TGTGCCAGCAGTTACTCGAATGAACAGGGGGTCTACAATGAGCAGTTCTTC. The rearrangement uses TRBV6-7 and TRBJ2-1, with TRBD1 matching over 8 bases. TRBV6-7 is identified as an open reading frame with a role that is uncertain. After removal of 0 bases from V and 3 bases from J, the junction contained 7 bases not matched to a gene. This CDR3 has 17 amino acids.